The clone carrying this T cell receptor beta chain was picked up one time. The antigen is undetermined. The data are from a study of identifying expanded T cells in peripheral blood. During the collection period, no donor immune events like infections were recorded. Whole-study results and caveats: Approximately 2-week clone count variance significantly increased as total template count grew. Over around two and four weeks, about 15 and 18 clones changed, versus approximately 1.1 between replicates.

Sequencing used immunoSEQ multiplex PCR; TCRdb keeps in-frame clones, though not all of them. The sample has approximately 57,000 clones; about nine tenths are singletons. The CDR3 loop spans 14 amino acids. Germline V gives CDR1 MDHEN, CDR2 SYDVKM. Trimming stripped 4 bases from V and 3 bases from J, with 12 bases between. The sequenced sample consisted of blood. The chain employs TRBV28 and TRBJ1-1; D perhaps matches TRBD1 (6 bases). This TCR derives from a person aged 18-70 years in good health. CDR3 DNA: TGTGCCAGCAGTTCCCAAAGGGGGGACACTGAAGCTTTCTTT. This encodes CASSSQRGDTEAFF.